This TCR beta chain was recorded in a study of beta chain features in type 1 diabetes. Study outcomes and limitations: In every one of the four CD4+ subsets, TCRB CDR3s were moderately but significantly shorter in Type 1 diabetes patients.

Notes on this clone: Its target is unknown.

V trimming: 7 bases; J trimming: 3 bases; junction bases outside the gene matches: 14. This CDR3 has 15 amino acids. CDR1 and CDR2 (germline): SQVTM, ANQGSEA. Investigators reverse transcribed all isolated RNA, so they sequenced expressed TCRB transcripts. This table comes from immunoSEQ multiplex PCR, and its TCRdb copy is limited to in-frame clones, with some not included. This table has approximately 160,000 clones, roughly 60% appearing once. The clonotype originates from a man younger than 45 with type 1 diabetes. The V gene is TRBV29-1, the J gene TRBJ2-5; 7 bases line up with TRBD2. The sample consisted of naive CD4+ T cells from blood. The CDR3 bases are TGCAGCGGCTTTGGGTGGGCTAGCGGTGAAGAGACCCAGTACTTC. Translating it yields CSGFGWASGEETQYF.